A selection of T cell receptor beta chains follows, all from one sample in a study of regulatory T cells in long-lasting Graves disease. TCRdb ran MiXCR on the multiplex PCR reads and lists one entry per CDR3 protein. Altogether a few hundred thousand distinct CDR3 sequences are present, over 12% being singletons, with the ten largest covering about 8%. These data also featured in a second study, about T cells in Graves' hyperthyroidism and ophthalmopathy.

The sample in question was peripheral blood mononuclear cells (PBMCs), obtained at new diagnosis, from a patient treated with antithyroid drugs. The source of these receptors is a woman between 40 and 55 years old with Graves disease. Both conserved end residues are trimmed from each CDR3.

V gene,CDR3 protein
TRBV15,ATSRDPGRGYEQY
TRBV11-2,ASSFYFEDTGELF
TRBV19,ATKTTTSGRGGIYNEQF
TRBV5-1,ASSLGPAGENTEAF
TRBV5-1,ATKREVATGELF
TRBV6-1,ASKDTSYEQY
TRBV30,AWSVPPTGVTDTQY
TRBV30,AWSVPSSTYGYT
TRBV6-1,ASRPLTGSYEQY
TRBV19,ASSNRGALTIGYT
TRBV20-1,SHLRGNTEAF
TRBV20-1,SASGLAGGDYNEQF
TRBV4-1,ASSQSQGALNEQF
TRBV11-3,ASGKKSYEQY
TRBV9,ASSGAGTSGQETQY
TRBV10-1,ASRDQRQGYQPQH
TRBV5-1,ASSSGSGVSYNEQF
TRBV12-3/TRBV12-4,ASSLAGNYEQY
TRBV7-2,ASSLRRQGRDTQY
TRBV12-5,ASAVGGSGNTIY
TRBV13,ASRGDGGNTIY
TRBV28,ASSLGRGLYEQY
TRBV19,ASSMDAGPRETQY
TRBV19,ASSIGLADEQF
TRBV7-2,ASSLLHGDNEQF
TRBV28,ASSLRPGQGNTEAF
TRBV7-9,ASSANNKPGELF
TRBV5-6,ASSLGSRGEETQY
TRBV20-1,SARDHPGRGSYEQY
TRBV28,ASRRQGVGQPQH
TRBV11-1,ASSPGQRLTGELF
TRBV5-6,ASSATGQATFTDTQY
TRBV6-2/TRBV6-3,ASSHFRDRGREQY
TRBV6-1,ASSTGFVSAF
TRBV28,ASSPTSESNEQY
TRBV6-1,ASSALQTGVTTEAF
TRBV20-1,SASHNNEQF
TRBV28,ASSQTGVRETQY
TRBV28,ASSTPGPKETQY
TRBV5-1,ASSGGTGENQPQH